Shown below are 30 T cell receptor beta chains from a single sample sequenced in a study of response to subunit inactivated influenza vaccine. TCRdb re-derived calls from the RT-PCR reads in MiXCR, one entry per CDR3 protein. Of about 530,000 distinct CDR3 sequences in the sample, 13% are singletons; the top ten hold 13%. Specimen: PBMCs from blood, collected 40 to 50 days after vaccination. The receptors originated from a man aged 50 to 60 who received an inactivated influenza vaccine.

This clonotype was counted many times. The chain combines TRBV12-3 or TRBV12-4 with TRBJ1-5; D is uncertain. This CDR3 spans 15 amino acids. Trimming took 6 bases from V and 2 from J, leaving 14 bases between them. CDR3 sequence (DNA): TGTGCCAGCAGCAAGGACGGACGCGGCAATCAGCCCCAGCATTTT. Protein sequence: CASSKDGRGNQPQHF.

This clonotype was seen more than once but under ten times. The chain joins TRBV7-8 to TRBJ2-7, with 9 bases fitting TRBD2. Germline CDR1 is SGHVS and CDR2 is FQNEAQ. The V segment lost 1 base and the J segment 5 bases; nucleotides outside the gene matches: 6. The CDR3 totals 15 residues. As DNA, the CDR3 is TGTGCCAGCAGCTTAGTTAGCGGGAGTGTCCACGAGCAGTACTTC. It is translated as CASSLVSGSVHEQYF.

This clonotype has only a few counts. The chain recombines TRBV12-3 or TRBV12-4 with TRBJ1-2; D is perhaps TRBD1 (5 bases). The germline V and J ends were trimmed by 8 bases and 4 bases, with 17 bases remaining between them. The CDR3 extends over 14 amino acids. This CDR3 reads CASGRAGFSYGYTF. The CDR3 DNA follows: TGTGCCAGCGGTCGGGCAGGGTTTTCCTATGGCTACACCTTC.

V is TRBV29-1 and J is TRBJ2-2, with no clear D. Germline V gives CDR1 SQVTM, CDR2 ANQGSEA. CDR3 length: 12 amino acids. V lost 5 bases, J lost 6 bases, and 10 bases lay in between. The CDR3 loop is CSVQFRSGELFF. The CDR3 bases are TGCAGCGTTCAGTTTCGATCCGGGGAGCTGTTTTTT.

This clonotype showed up just a few times. The chain is built from TRBV20-1 and TRBJ1-2; TRBD1 might be the D (5 bases). Germline lookup yields CDR1 DFQATT and CDR2 SNEGSKA (reference sequence). This CDR3 spans 14 amino acids. V dropped 5 bases and J dropped 0 bases, with 13 bases sitting between them. CDR3 sequence (DNA): TGCAGTGCTCAGCTCATGACAGCTAACTATGGCTACACCTTC. This translates into CSAQLMTANYGYTF.

The chain carries TRBV20-1 and TRBJ1-1; the D is unclear. Germline loops: CDR1 DFQATT, CDR2 SNEGSKA (reference sequence). The CDR3 is 13 residues long. The V end lost 0 bases, the J end lost 7 bases, and 12 bases lay between the germline ends. In DNA, the CDR3 is TGCAGTGCTAGAGATCAACTAGGAATTGAAGCTTTCTTT. Translated: CSARDQLGIEAFF.

V is TRBV4-3 and J is TRBJ2-7; 13 bases agree with TRBD2. The CDR3 has 15 amino acids. Germline V gene data show CDR1 as LGHNA and CDR2 as YSLEER. After removal of 4 bases from V and 12 bases from J, the junction contained 12 bases not matched to a gene. CDR3 DNA sequence: TGCGCCAGCAGCCGCTCCCCGGGACTAGCGGGGTTTCGGTACTTC. This codes for CASSRSPGLAGFRYF.

Details on this clonotype: Compared with germline, one end of the junction differs, possibly owing to a read error. V gene TRBV7-6 combines with J gene TRBJ2-3, with 13 bases fitting TRBD2. Germline CDR1 is SGHVS and CDR2 is FNYEAQ. The CDR3 has 19 amino acids. The CDR3 nucleotides read TGTACCAGCAGCCTGACTAGCGGGGGGTACTCCTCTAGCACAGATACGCAGTATTTT. This codes for CTSSLTSGGYSSSTDTQYF.

This clonotype came up many times. V usage is TRBV7-9 and J usage is TRBJ2-7; tentatively, D is TRBD1 (6 bases). This CDR3 is built from 14 residues. Trimming pared 8 bases from V and 7 bases from J, leaving 21 bases between. Germline assignment: CDR1 SEHNR and CDR2 FQNEAQ (reference sequence). CDR3 in amino acids: CASRPPGQWMEQYF. The CDR3 bases are TGTGCCAGCCGCCCCCCGGGACAATGGATGGAGCAGTACTTC.

This clonotype was seen more than once but under ten times. CDR3 sequence reads: CSARDSSSYEQYF. DNA for the CDR3: TGCAGTGCTAGAGATTCGAGCTCCTACGAGCAGTACTTC. The V and J genes are TRBV20-1 and TRBJ2-7; D not certain. The CDR3 contains 13 residues. V lost 0 bases and J lost 0, with 6 bases in between. Germline V gene lookup returns CDR1 DFQATT and CDR2 SNEGSKA (reference sequence).

This clonotype has at least ten counts. The chain carries TRBV20-1 and TRBJ1-1, with D perhaps matching TRBD1 (6 bases). With 3 bases removed from V and 3 bases from J, the gap between germline ends came to 14 bases. CDR1 DFQATT and CDR2 SNEGSKA come from the germline V gene (reference sequence). The CDR3 extends over 14 amino acids. As DNA, the CDR3 is TGCAGTGCTAGGACCGTAAGGGGGGACACTGAAGCTTTCTTT. Its translation is CSARTVRGDTEAFF.

The chain combines TRBV24-1 with TRBJ1-2, with unresolved D. In germline, CDR1 is KGHDR, CDR2 SFDVKD. This CDR3 is 12 amino acids long. V dropped 2 bases and J dropped 8 bases, with 8 bases sitting between them. The chain's CDR3 is CATSDSPTGYTF. CDR3 DNA sequence: TGTGCCACCAGTGATTCTCCTACGGGCTACACCTTC.

This clonotype was seen only a few times. The chain recombines TRBV24-1 with TRBJ2-5; 7 bases fit TRBD1. Germline CDR1 and CDR2: KGHDR and SFDVKD. This CDR3 is 13 amino acids long. The J segment lost 5 bases and the V segment lost 7 bases, leaving 6 bases of the junction unmatched. CDR3: CATRDRSGETQYF. In DNA, the CDR3 is TGTGCCACCAGGGACAGGTCGGGGGAGACCCAGTACTTC.

The CDR3 spells CASSYIPGWGEQYF. The DNA for the CDR3 is TGTGCCAGCAGTTACATCCCCGGTTGGGGGGAGCAGTACTTC. The J gene is TRBJ2-7, the V gene TRBV6-2 or TRBV6-3; D might be TRBD1 or TRBD2, each matching 5 bases. Germline CDR1 MNHEY, CDR2 SVGEGT. Trimming took off 2 bases at V and 7 bases at J, with 15 bases between the two ends. The CDR3 is 14 residues long.

This clonotype was counted at least ten times. The chain combines TRBV5-1 with TRBJ2-7; D gene ambiguous. CDR3 length equals 12 residues. Trimming removed 5 bases at V and 1 base at J, with 7 bases between. Germline V gives CDR1 SGHRS, CDR2 YFSETQ. CDR3 region: CASSRTSYEQYF. CDR3 DNA sequence: TGCGCCAGCAGTCGAACGTCCTACGAGCAGTACTTC.

This CDR3 is CATSDYGTSGSLYNEQFF. CDR3 nucleotide sequence: TGTGCCACCAGTGATTATGGGACTAGCGGTTCTTTATACAATGAGCAGTTCTTC. The chain joins TRBV24-1 to TRBJ2-1; TRBD2 agrees at 11 bases. V lost 2 bases to trimming and J lost 4 bases; unmatched junction nucleotides: 9. This CDR3 comprises 18 residues. CDR1 is KGHDR and CDR2 is SFDVKD in the germline V gene.

This clonotype was detected only a few times. The chain links TRBV12-3 or TRBV12-4 to TRBJ1-5; D remains unclear. The CDR3 has 15 residues. With 0 bases removed from V and 6 bases from J, the gap between germline ends came to 12 bases. CDR3 sequence reads: CASSLAASDVQPQHF. The CDR3 nucleotides are TGTGCCAGCAGTTTAGCGGCATCGGACGTTCAGCCCCAGCATTTT.

This clonotype was picked up many times. The V call is TRBV20-1, the J call TRBJ1-1; D is perhaps TRBD1 (6 bases). Germline-derived CDR1 and CDR2 are DFQATT and SNEGSKA (reference sequence). Trimming removed 0 bases at V and 5 bases at J, with 13 bases between. The CDR3 is 14 amino acids. CDR3 sequence reads: CSAREGALRTEAFF. In DNA, the CDR3 is TGCAGTGCTAGAGAGGGGGCCCTCCGGACTGAAGCTTTCTTT.

V and J are TRBV5-1 and TRBJ1-1; D gene uncertain. CDR3 length: 15 residues. CDR1 is SGHRS, CDR2 YFSETQ, per germline. Trimming cost V 4 bases and J 1 base, with 14 bases left between them. The DNA for the CDR3 is TGCGCCAGCAGCATGGCGGTAGGGCGGAACACTGAAGCTTTCTTT. This codes for CASSMAVGRNTEAFF.

The chain joins TRBV10-3 to TRBJ2-7; TRBD1 agrees at 7 bases. Germline CDR1 ENHRY, CDR2 SYGVKD. The V and J ends lost 4 bases and 2 bases, in that order; junction bases with no gene match: 5. The CDR3 covers 14 residues. CDR3 amino acids: CAISGNRGAYEQYF. DNA of the CDR3: TGTGCCATCAGTGGAAACAGGGGAGCCTACGAGCAGTACTTC.

This clonotype was counted many times. The chain has TRBV20-1 and TRBJ2-7, with 8 bases lining up with TRBD1. CDR1 DFQATT and CDR2 SNEGSKA come from the germline V gene (reference sequence). Trimming at V came to 1 base and at J to 2 bases, leaving 4 bases not matched to a gene. This CDR3 is 14 amino acids long. In DNA form, the CDR3 reads TGCAGTGCTAGAGGGACAGGGCTTACCTACGAGCAGTACTTC. Translation: CSARGTGLTYEQYF.

V and J are TRBV9 and TRBJ1-1; 7 nucleotides agree with TRBD1. The CDR3 extends over 15 amino acids. The germline V gene encodes CDR1 SGDLS and CDR2 YYNGEE. V lost 4 bases to trimming and J lost 1 base; unmatched junction nucleotides: 7. The CDR3 DNA reads TGTGCCAGCAGCCCCCAAGGGACAGCGAACACTGAAGCTTTCTTT. It specifies CASSPQGTANTEAFF.

The chain uses TRBV12-3 or TRBV12-4 and TRBJ2-7; D is unclear. Trimming took off 5 bases at V and 6 bases at J, with 14 bases between the two ends. The CDR3 consists of 13 residues. DNA of the CDR3: TGTGCCAGCAGTGCAGGACGGTGGGGCGAGCAGTACTTC. It encodes CASSAGRWGEQYF.

The rearrangement joins TRBV28 to TRBJ1-2; D may be TRBD1 (6 bases). The length of the CDR3 is 13 residues. The germline V gene encodes CDR1 MDHEN and CDR2 SYDVKM. V dropped 7 bases and J dropped 6 bases, with 15 bases sitting between them. The CDR3 DNA reads TGTGCCAGCACGTTGGTGGGGGGCAATGGCTACACCTTC. Its translation is CASTLVGGNGYTF.

J is TRBJ2-3 and V is TRBV5-5, with D possibly TRBD1 on 6 matching bases. The V gene's germline CDR1 is SGHKS and CDR2 YYEKEE (reference sequence). This CDR3 is built from 17 residues. With 4 bases removed from V and 4 bases from J, the gap between germline ends came to 22 bases. The CDR3 here is CASSGVFTGIWADTQYF. The CDR3 DNA sequence: TGTGCCAGCAGCGGGGTGTTCACAGGGATATGGGCAGATACGCAGTATTTT.

This clonotype occurred a few times. The CDR3 bases are TGTGCCAGCAGCGTAAATCTGGGAAACACCGGGGAGCTGTTTTTT. Its translation is CASSVNLGNTGELFF. The J gene is TRBJ2-2, the V gene TRBV9; D not resolved. This CDR3 is 15 amino acids long. V dropped 1 base and J dropped 2 bases, with 9 bases sitting between them. CDR1 is SGDLS, CDR2 YYNGEE, per germline.

This clonotype showed up just a few times. The rearrangement joins TRBV4-3 to TRBJ2-1, with D tentatively TRBD2 (6 bases). Trimming pared 0 bases from V and 9 bases from J, leaving 18 bases between. The CDR3 is made up of 16 amino acids. Germline V lookup: CDR1 LGHNA, CDR2 YSLEER. In nucleotides, the CDR3 is TGCGCCAGCAGCCAAGATTTCTCTCGGACCGGGGGTGAGCAGTTCTTC. Residues: CASSQDFSRTGGEQFF.

This clonotype was detected a few times. This chain connects TRBV20-1 to TRBJ2-7; D is uncertain. CDR1 is DFQATT and CDR2 is SNEGSKA in the germline V gene (reference sequence). The CDR3 runs 14 residues. Trimming took off 0 bases at V and 0 bases at J, with 9 bases between the two ends. The CDR3 DNA reads TGCAGTGCTAGAGATAGCTACAACTCCTACGAGCAGTACTTC. Translating it yields CSARDSYNSYEQYF.

The chain carries TRBV11-3 and TRBJ2-5; 12 bases are shared with TRBD2. The germline V gene encodes CDR1 SGHNT and CDR2 YENEEA. This CDR3 is 21 amino acids long. After removal of 4 bases from V and 2 bases from J, the junction contained 20 bases not matched to a gene. The CDR3 region has the DNA TGTGCCAGCAGCTCCACCTGGACTAGCGGGGCCATCCGAGGAGGACAAGAGACCCAGTACTTC. This encodes CASSSTWTSGAIRGGQETQYF.

This clonotype was detected only a few times. The CDR3 coding sequence is TGCGCCAGCAGTGACCGTACTAGCGGGGGACAGTACTTC. The encoded protein is CASSDRTSGGQYF. The rearrangement joins TRBV10-2 to TRBJ2-7, with 11 bases lining up with TRBD2. CDR1 and CDR2 from the germline V gene are WSHSY and SAAADI. J gave up 10 bases and V 3 bases, and 5 bases lay outside the gene matches. The length of the CDR3 is 13 residues.